This TCR beta chain was obtained from a study of blood T cell repertoires in COVID-19. On the study more broadly: COVID-19 samples collected from the United States, Italy and Spain covered acute and convalescent phases. The cDNA or gDNA used as material had been derived from T cells, B-cell-depleted T cells, or PBMCs.

In germline, CDR1 is GTSNPN, CDR2 SVGIG (reference sequence). The ends were cut back, 0 bases at V and 5 bases at J, with 8 bases in the middle. The CDR3 runs to 13 residues. This clone showed up just once. Study processing details: Amplification from reference gene primers served as the basis for estimated nucleated cell counts. Data came from immunoSEQ multiplex PCR; TCRdb stores just in-frame clones and leaves some out. That table supplies the V and J calls and clone size; D and trimming were determined from the DNA. This sample carries over 200,000 clones, over 75% of them seen once, and the ten largest clones take 0.8%.

Input material: peripheral blood. The V and J genes are TRBV30 and TRBJ1-5, with D maybe TRBD1 (6 bases). This clonotype was sampled from a woman aged 25 to 39 with acute or convalescent COVID-19. Here the CDR3 DNA reads TGTGCCTGGAGTGTACAGGGAGATCAGCCCCAGCATTTT. It encodes CAWSVQGDQPQHF.